One sample yielded the 20 T cell receptor beta chains listed below, sequenced in a study of blood T cells in healthy people across ages. For the second PCR, which ran for roughly 6 to 12 cycles, a sample-barcoded 5' primer and a J-beta primer mix were used. TCRdb analysed the 5' RACE reads with MiXCR anew, one entry per CDR3 protein. Found here are over 950,000 distinct CDR3 sequences, less than 45% of them singletons; the top ten hold 13%. Material: blood. Receptor source: a man between 18 and 29 years old in good health.

A few counts support this clonotype. The V gene is TRBV6-2 or TRBV6-3, the J gene TRBJ1-2; D ambiguous. V gave up 7 bases and J gave up 3 bases, with 15 bases separating them. Per germline, CDR1 MNHEY and CDR2 SVGEGT. This CDR3 comprises 14 residues. CDR3 residues: CASKTAGRYYGYTF. CDR3 nucleotides: TGTGCCAGCAAAACTGCTGGGAGGTACTATGGCTACACCTTC.

This clonotype was detected only a few times. V gene TRBV12-3 or TRBV12-4 combines with J gene TRBJ1-5; D might be TRBD1 (5 bases). V shed 5 bases and J shed 5 bases, with 19 bases lying between them. This CDR3 comprises 16 residues. CDR3 nucleotides: TGTGCCAGCAGTCATCCTTCCGGGGGGGGTTATCAGCCCCAGCATTTT. Its translation is CASSHPSGGGYQPQHF.

This clonotype was found many times. This chain joins TRBV6-5 and TRBJ2-3; TRBD1 agrees at 7 bases. This CDR3 has 15 amino acids. CDR1 and CDR2 (germline): MNHEY, SVGAGI. V was pared by 6 bases and J by 4 bases, with 10 bases of the junction left unmatched. The CDR3 nucleotides are TGTGCCAGCAGGGTCTGGGACAGTTTACCAGATACGCAGTATTTT. Its protein is CASRVWDSLPDTQYF.

This clonotype was observed a handful of times. The chain employs TRBV7-2 and TRBJ2-3; 10 nucleotides agree with TRBD2. V gave up 5 bases and J gave up 3 bases; unmatched junction bases: 5. In germline, CDR1 is SGHTA, CDR2 FQGNSA. CDR3 size: 15 residues. CDR3 loop: CASSGPGLATDTQYF. In DNA form, the CDR3 reads TGTGCCAGCAGCGGTCCGGGACTAGCGACAGATACGCAGTATTTT.

The chain links TRBV7-2 to TRBJ1-2; 7 bases match TRBD1. Germline V gene data show CDR1 as SGHTA and CDR2 as FQGNSA. The CDR3 loop spans 14 amino acids. J was trimmed by 2 bases and V by 1 base; bases with no gene match: 1. CDR3 nucleotides: TGTGCCAGCAGCTTAGTCAGGGGGAACTATGGCTACACCTTC. Translating it yields CASSLVRGNYGYTF. The full variable domain, in which reference TRBV7-2 and TRBJ1-2 provide the parts outside the CDR3, is GAGVSQSPSNKVTEKGKDVELRCDPISGHTALYWYRQSLGQGLEFLIYFQGNSAPDKSGLPSDRFSAERTGGSVSTLTIQRTQQEDSAVYLCASSLVRGNYGYTFGSGTRLTVV.

The J gene is TRBJ1-4, the V gene TRBV7-9; 8 bases map to TRBD1. The CDR3 length is 15 residues. The J segment lost 8 bases and the V segment lost 5 bases, leaving 10 bases of the junction unmatched. Germline loops: CDR1 SEHNR, CDR2 FQNEAQ (reference sequence). The CDR3 loop reads CASSPDRGLGEKLFF. CDR3 nucleotides: TGTGCCAGCAGCCCAGACAGGGGACTTGGAGAAAAACTGTTTTTT. The whole variable domain, filled in from reference TRBV7-9 and TRBJ1-4, reads DTGVSQNPRHKITKRGQNVTFRCDPISEHNRLYWYRQTLGQGPEFLTYFQNEAQLEKSRLLSDRFSAERPKGSFSTLEIQRTEQGDSAMYLCASSPDRGLGEKLFFGSGTQLSVL.

This chain uses TRBV20-1 with TRBJ2-7; D is uncertain. CDR3 length: 11 amino acids. The V end lost 6 bases, the J end lost 1 base, and 7 bases lay between the germline ends. Germline values: CDR1 DFQATT, CDR2 SNEGSKA (reference sequence). The CDR3 sequence: CSATRSYEQYF. CDR3 DNA sequence: TGCAGTGCGACACGTTCCTACGAGCAGTACTTC.

This chain uses TRBV18 with TRBJ2-7; 8 nucleotides match TRBD2. Germline CDR1 reads KGHSH; CDR2 reads LQKENI. The CDR3 has 17 amino acids. J lost 3 bases, V lost 6 bases, and 16 bases had no gene match. In DNA form, the CDR3 reads TGTGCCAGCTCCCTACCTAGTGGCGGGGGGCCTCTCTACGAGCAGTACTTC. Translation gives CASSLPSGGGPLYEQYF.

The chain couples TRBV20-1 to TRBJ2-1; D is undetermined. Trimming cost V 5 bases and J 0 bases, with 14 bases left between them. The CDR3 has 15 residues. The germline V gene encodes CDR1 DFQATT and CDR2 SNEGSKA (reference sequence). In DNA form, the CDR3 reads TGCAGTGCTCCCTTGGAACCCCACTCCTACAATGAGCAGTTCTTC. As protein: CSAPLEPHSYNEQFF.

CDR3 coding DNA: TGTGCCAGCAGTGTCCGGGGGGTGAATCAGCCCCAGCATTTT. Translation gives CASSVRGVNQPQHF. The chain has TRBV12-3 or TRBV12-4 and TRBJ1-5; the D gene is possibly TRBD1 (5 bases). The CDR3 has 14 amino acids. Trimming took 5 bases from V and 4 from J, leaving 12 bases between them.

This clonotype has only a few counts. The J gene is TRBJ2-3, the V gene TRBV29-1, with D uncertain. Per the germline V gene, CDR1 is SQVTM and CDR2 is ANQGSEA. Trimming took 7 bases from V and 1 from J, leaving 15 bases between them. The CDR3 consists of 14 residues. The CDR3: CSAPLGSGTDTQYF. Here the CDR3 DNA reads TGCAGCGCCCCTCTGGGGTCTGGCACAGATACGCAGTATTTT.

The chain is built from TRBV5-1 and TRBJ1-1; D is ambiguous. Deletions cut 4 bases from V and 1 base from J, with 8 bases between. Germline lookup yields CDR1 SGHRS and CDR2 YFSETQ. The CDR3 spans 13 residues. CDR3: CASSIESNTEAFF. The CDR3 bases are TGCGCCAGCAGCATAGAGTCGAACACTGAAGCTTTCTTT. The full variable domain, in which reference TRBV5-1 and TRBJ1-1 provide the parts outside the CDR3, is KAGVTQTPRYLIKTRGQQVTLSCSPISGHRSVSWYQQTPGQGLQFLFEYFSETQRNKGNFPGRFSGRQFSNSRSEMNVSTLELGDSALYLCASSIESNTEAFFGQGTRLTVV.

The gene calls are TRBV14 and TRBJ2-5; D is undetermined. This CDR3 comprises 13 residues. Trimming cost V 2 bases and J 5 bases, with 9 bases left between them. Per the germline V gene, CDR1 is SGHDN and CDR2 is FVKESK. The CDR3 here is CASSQRRLETQYF. The DNA of the CDR3 is TGTGCCAGCAGCCAAAGACGCCTGGAGACCCAGTACTTC.

The chain uses TRBV7-2 and TRBJ2-3, with D hard to call. CDR1 and CDR2 from the germline V gene are SGHTA and FQGNSA. This CDR3 has 16 residues. With 7 bases removed from V and 1 base from J, the gap between germline ends came to 18 bases. The CDR3 DNA follows: TGTGCCAGCACCCCCTCAAGTTTTAGGCGCACAGATACGCAGTATTTT. Protein sequence: CASTPSSFRRTDTQYF.

Ten or more counts support this clonotype. The germline gene is not matched at one end of the junction; a read error may be the cause. The rearrangement links TRBV5-1 to TRBJ1-4, with a tentative D call TRBD1 (5 bases). CDR1 and CDR2 from the germline V gene are SGHRS and YFSETQ. This CDR3 contains 14 residues. The CDR3 sequence is CASSLGTVNEKLFF. The CDR3 nucleotides read TGTGCCAGCAGTTTGGGGACCGTTAATGAAAAACTGTTTTTT. Variable domain in full (rest from reference TRBV5-1 and TRBJ1-4): KAGVTQTPRYLIKTRGQQVTLSCSPISGHRSVSWYQQTPGQGLQFLFEYFSETQRNKGNFPGRFSGRQFSNSRSEMNVSTLELGDSALYLCASSLGTVNEKLFFGSGTQLSVL.

This rearrangement joins TRBV9 to TRBJ2-3; 15 bases are a match to TRBD2. The CDR3 is 15 residues long. CDR1 and CDR2 (germline): SGDLS, YYNGEE. Trimming removed 5 bases from V and 12 bases from J; junction bases left unmatched: 10. CDR3: CASRGLAGGSGSQYF. As DNA, the CDR3 is TGTGCCAGCAGGGGACTAGCGGGGGGTTCGGGGTCTCAGTATTTT.

For the CDR3, the DNA is TGCAGCGTTGAAGTAGCGGGGGGGCTTACCGGGGAGCTGTTTTTT. Protein: CSVEVAGGLTGELFF. The V gene is TRBV29-1, the J gene TRBJ2-2; 11 nucleotides agree with TRBD2. The CDR3 has 15 amino acids. J was trimmed by 5 bases and V by 1 base; bases with no gene match: 3. Germline lookup yields CDR1 SQVTM and CDR2 ANQGSEA.

This clonotype was recorded a few times. The rearrangement joins TRBV20-1 to TRBJ2-3; D is undetermined. Per germline, CDR1 DFQATT and CDR2 SNEGSKA (reference sequence). V was trimmed by 3 bases and J by 4 bases, leaving 5 bases between them. The CDR3 runs to 11 residues. CDR3 nucleotides: TGCAGTGCTAGCCCCCCAGATACGCAGTATTTT. It yields the protein CSASPPDTQYF.

This clonotype appeared a few times. The CDR3 DNA sequence: TGTGCCAGCAGTCGTCGACGGGGGAACACTGAAGCTTTCTTT. Protein: CASSRRRGNTEAFF. The chain employs TRBV12-3 or TRBV12-4 and TRBJ1-1; no reliable D call. V lost 5 bases to trimming and J lost 1 base, with 11 bases between them. The length of the CDR3 is 14 residues.

This clonotype was detected only a few times. V and J are TRBV9 and TRBJ2-3; D not resolved. V lost 2 bases and J 2 bases, leaving 12 bases between the germline ends. Germline V gene data show CDR1 as SGDLS and CDR2 as YYNGEE. The CDR3 is 15 amino acids. The CDR3 protein is CASSVGRWDTDTQYF. For the CDR3, the DNA is TGTGCCAGCAGCGTGGGCAGGTGGGACACAGATACGCAGTATTTT.